A selection of T cell receptor beta chains follows, all from one sample in a study of vaccination effects on CD4 cells after COVID-19. Only in-frame clones appear in the TCRdb table, and some are missing; sequencing was by immunoSEQ multiplex PCR. The table lists approximately 30,000 clones, roughly two thirds of them singletons. For these receptors, no antigen is known. The input for sequencing was CD4+ T cells from PBMCs cultured with SARS-CoV-2 spike peptides, taken before COVID-19 vaccination. The receptors shown here come from a human donor who received a COVID-19 vaccine. CDR3s include the opening cysteine and the closing phenylalanine or tryptophan. Fields, in order: clone size, V gene, D gene, J gene, CDR3 protein, CDR3 DNA. The D gene is left open where the match is weak. Clone size is not always given. Where it is, it says once, few, many or a class for expanded clones.

-	TRBV30	-	TRBJ2-6	CAWSVLNSGANVLTF	TGTGCCTGGAGTGTACTAAACTCTGGGGCCAACGTCCTGACTTTC
-	TRBV5-6	TRBD1	TRBJ1-6	CASSPLDRGNSPLHF	TGTGCCAGCAGCCCACTGGACAGGGGTAATTCACCCCTCCACTTT
-	TRBV24-1	TRBD2	TRBJ2-2	CATSDFASGGNTGELFF	TGTGCCACCAGTGATTTCGCTAGCGGGGGAAACACCGGGGAGCTGTTTTTT
once	TRBV5-5	-	TRBJ2-1	CASSFIRSSQNNEQFF	TGTGCCAGCAGCTTTATCAGAAGCTCCCAAAACAATGAGCAGTTCTTC
-	TRBV7-2	-	TRBJ1-1	CASSLAQAVTEAFF	TGTGCCAGCAGCTTAGCTCAGGCGGTCACTGAAGCTTTCTTT
-	TRBV7-9	-	TRBJ1-3	CASSFPLVGSGNTIYF	TGTGCCAGCAGCTTTCCCCTGGTCGGATCTGGAAACACCATATATTTT
-	TRBV21-1	-	TRBJ1-3	CASSGDILKPSGNTIYF	TGTGCCAGCAGCGGGGACATCCTAAAGCCATCTGGAAACACCATATATTTT
-	TRBV27	-	TRBJ2-7	CASSSTSYEQYF	TGTGCCAGCAGTTCAACCTCCTACGAGCAGTACTTC
-	TRBV2	-	TRBJ2-7	CASSVKYEQYF	TGTGCCAGCAGTGTGAAATACGAGCAGTACTTC
few	TRBV5-1	-	TRBJ1-1	CASSWGGVNTEAFF	TGCGCCAGCAGCTGGGGGGGTGTGAACACTGAAGCTTTCTTT
-	TRBV29-1	TRBD1	TRBJ2-7	CSVIPGTAAYEQYF	TGCAGCGTGATCCCCGGGACAGCAGCCTACGAGCAGTACTTC
-	TRBV2	-	TRBJ1-5	CASSQQDSNQPQHF	TGTGCCAGCAGCCAACAGGATAGCAATCAGCCCCAGCATTTT
-	TRBV14	-	TRBJ2-2	CASSQVTGELFF	TGTGCCAGCAGCCAAGTTACCGGGGAGCTGTTTTTT
-	TRBV29-1	-	TRBJ1-2	CSVPLLDRRSYTF	TGCAGCGTTCCCTTACTTGACAGGAGGAGCTACACCTTC
-	TRBV6-5	TRBD1	TRBJ2-5	CASRDSGGQETQYF	TGTGCCAGCAGGGATTCAGGGGGCCAAGAGACCCAGTACTTC
-	TRBV5-1	-	TRBJ2-3	CASRPDFSHMRDTQYF	TGCGCCAGCAGGCCCGACTTTAGCCATATGAGAGATACGCAGTATTTT
-	TRBV29-1	-	TRBJ1-1	CSVEDYMNTEAFF	TGCAGCGTTGAAGATTACATGAACACTGAAGCTTTCTTT
-	TRBV18	TRBD2	TRBJ2-5	CASSPPGGETQYF	TGTGCCAGCTCACCACCGGGGGGGGAGACCCAGTACTTC
-	TRBV5-4	-	TRBJ2-3	CASSKHTDTQYF	TGTGCCAGCAGCAAACACACAGATACGCAGTATTTT
-	TRBV18	-	TRBJ1-5	CASSPGVQPQHF	TGTGCCAGCTCACCGGGGGTTCAGCCCCAGCATTTT
-	TRBV9	-	TRBJ1-4	CASSVSGIGEKLFF	TGTGCCAGCAGCGTCTCGGGAATCGGAGAAAAACTGTTTTTT
-	TRBV19	TRBD1	TRBJ1-4	CASSITRGNEKLFF	TGTGCCAGTAGTATTACCAGGGGGAATGAAAAACTGTTTTTT
-	TRBV19	-	TRBJ1-5	CASKAAGIGQPQHF	TGTGCCAGTAAAGCGGCAGGGATCGGGCAGCCCCAGCATTTT
once	TRBV19	-	TRBJ2-1	CASSMELRGILNEQFF	TGTGCCAGTAGTATGGAGTTGCGGGGCATTCTCAATGAGCAGTTCTTC
once	TRBV12-3/TRBV12-4	TRBD2	TRBJ2-7	CASSSGLAGQKYF	TGTGCCAGCAGTTCGGGACTAGCGGGACAAAAGTACTTC
few	TRBV10-1	-	TRBJ1-2	CASSEGFNYGYTF	TGCGCCAGCAGTGAGGGATTTAACTATGGCTACACCTTC
few	TRBV7-6	TRBD1	TRBJ2-2	CASSRQQGRTGELFF	TGTGCCAGCAGCCGCCAACAGGGGAGAACCGGGGAGCTGTTTTTT
-	TRBV12-3/TRBV12-4	-	TRBJ2-4	CASSFRTRNIQYF	TGTGCCAGCAGTTTCCGGACACGAAACATTCAGTACTTC
-	TRBV5-4	-	TRBJ1-1	CASSLGQGSTEAFF	TGTGCCAGCAGCTTGGGGCAGGGAAGTACTGAAGCTTTCTTT
-	TRBV29-1	TRBD2	TRBJ2-1	CSVPRLAGGFRYNEQFF	TGCAGCGTTCCGAGACTAGCGGGGGGATTCCGTTACAATGAGCAGTTCTTC
-	TRBV27	-	TRBJ2-1	CASSFDSDYNEQFF	TGTGCCAGCAGTTTTGATTCAGATTACAATGAGCAGTTCTTC
once	TRBV7-8	-	TRBJ2-3	CASSLPDSTDTQYF	TGTGCCAGCAGCTTACCGGACAGTACAGATACGCAGTATTTT
medium-sized	TRBV29-1	TRBD1	TRBJ2-7	CSVDRTGNEQYF	TGCAGCGTTGACAGGACAGGGAATGAGCAGTACTTC